This passage covers 18 T cell receptor beta chains from one sample sequenced in a study of blood T cell repertoires in COVID-19. Sequencing was performed with immunoSEQ multiplex PCR; in TCRdb, only in-frame clones are kept and a portion is missing. This sample yields roughly 160,000 clones, of which about 85% are seen a single time; 5% to 6% belongs to the top ten. The sample taken for sequencing was peripheral blood. These receptors came from a woman aged 50 to 60 with COVID-19, enrolled during active disease.

In its sample, this clone was seen a few times. The J gene is TRBJ2-3, the V gene TRBV6-1, with TRBD2 matching over 10 bases. From germline, CDR1 is MNHNS and CDR2 SASEGT. CDR3 length: 15 residues. J gave up 4 bases and V 1 base, and 2 bases lay outside the gene matches. The CDR3 region is CASSEESGGADTQYF. Here the CDR3 DNA reads TGTGCCAGCAGTGAAGAGAGCGGGGGGGCAGATACGCAGTATTTT.

The J gene is TRBJ1-2, the V gene TRBV5-8, with 11 positions matching TRBD1. The CDR3 is 15 residues long. The germline V gene encodes CDR1 SGHTS and CDR2 YDEGEE. V shed 3 bases and J 7 bases; nucleotides not matched to a gene: 8. Here the CDR3 reads CASSSRGQGAGGYTF. The CDR3 DNA follows: TGTGCCAGCAGCTCACGCGGACAGGGGGCGGGTGGCTACACCTTC.

The chain joins TRBV5-1 to TRBJ2-6; a weak D match, TRBD1 (6 bases). The germline CDR1 and CDR2 sequences are SGHRS and YFSETQ. V gave up 0 bases and J gave up 0 bases, with 13 bases separating them. CDR3 length: 18 residues. CDR3 nucleotides: TGCGCCAGCAGCTTGGGGGGGCAGACACCCTCTGGGGCCAACGTCCTGACTTTC. It yields the protein CASSLGGQTPSGANVLTF.

V usage is TRBV6-6 and J usage is TRBJ1-1; D call uncertain. The CDR3 consists of 14 residues. The germline V and J ends were trimmed by 7 bases and 2 bases, with 14 bases remaining between them. The germline V gene encodes CDR1 MNHNY and CDR2 SVGAGI (reference sequence). As DNA, the CDR3 is TGTGCCAGCACCGTTCTCGAGGTCAACACTGAAGCTTTCTTT. Amino acids: CASTVLEVNTEAFF.

The V call is TRBV5-6, the J call TRBJ1-5; possibly TRBD1 for D (5 bases). The germline V and J ends were trimmed by 4 bases and 4 bases, with 9 bases remaining between them. CDR1 and CDR2 from the germline V gene are SGHDT and YYEEEE. The CDR3 runs to 13 residues. Here the CDR3 reads CASSDRLNQPQHF. CDR3 nucleotides: TGTGCCAGCAGCGACAGACTGAATCAGCCCCAGCATTTT.

The rearrangement links TRBV19 to TRBJ2-7; tentatively, D is TRBD2 (7 bases). Germline V CDR1 and CDR2: LNHDA, SQIVND (reference sequence). CDR3 size: 16 residues. V lost 9 bases and J lost 2, with 23 bases in between. The CDR3 nucleotides read TGTGCCAGCCACCCGAGGGGGGGGCCGGTTACCTACGAGCAGTACTTC. It yields the protein CASHPRGGPVTYEQYF.

This CDR3 reads CASSQVDRAGQPQHF. Written as DNA, the CDR3 is TGCGCCAGCAGCCAAGTGGACAGGGCGGGGCAGCCCCAGCATTTT. This sequence joins TRBV4-1 and TRBJ1-5, with 8 bases fitting TRBD1. V was pared by 1 base and J by 7 bases, with 6 bases of the junction left unmatched. The germline V gene encodes CDR1 MGHRA and CDR2 YSYEKL. The CDR3 is 15 amino acids.

CDR3 region: CASSSRRSGANVLTF. As DNA, the CDR3 is TGTGCCAGCAGCTCCCGGAGGTCAGGGGCCAACGTCCTGACTTTC. The V call is TRBV11-2, the J call TRBJ2-6, with D possibly matching TRBD2 (5 bases). The germline gives CDR1 SGHAT, CDR2 FQNNGV. The CDR3 loop spans 15 amino acids. V was trimmed by 4 bases and J by 4 bases, leaving 11 bases between them.

This rearrangement joins TRBV7-9 to TRBJ1-4; 7 bases match TRBD1. The CDR3 consists of 14 residues. CDR1 is SEHNR and CDR2 is FQNEAQ in the germline V gene (reference sequence). The trim removed 7 bases at V and 7 bases at J, leaving 9 bases unmatched. DNA of the CDR3: TGTGCCAGCATCCCGACAGGGCCAGGTGAAAAACTGTTTTTT. It yields the protein CASIPTGPGEKLFF.

The CDR3 region has the DNA TGCGCCAGCAGCCAAGAGGCGGGCGAAAATTCACCCCTCCACTTT. Translation gives CASSQEAGENSPLHF. This chain connects TRBV4-1 to TRBJ1-6; D is uncertain. The CDR3 has 15 residues. Trimming removed 0 bases at V and 7 bases at J, with 10 bases between. CDR1 and CDR2 (germline): MGHRA, YSYEKL.

The chain combines TRBV7-9 with TRBJ2-3, with D uncertain. The germline V gene encodes CDR1 SEHNR and CDR2 FQNEAQ (reference sequence). V was clipped by 2 bases and J by 4 bases, with 16 bases between them. The CDR3 contains 16 residues. The DNA for the CDR3 is TGTGCCAGCAGCTTAATCGGTCCTATCGAAGCAGATACGCAGTATTTT. Amino acids: CASSLIGPIEADTQYF.

The chain combines TRBV9 with TRBJ1-1; D might be TRBD1 (6 bases). The CDR3 extends over 13 amino acids. From germline, CDR1 is SGDLS and CDR2 YYNGEE. The V gene lost 4 bases and the J gene lost 3 bases, with 10 bases spanning the gap. CDR3 sequence reads: CASSRGGDTEAFF. For the CDR3, the DNA is TGTGCCAGCAGCAGAGGGGGAGACACTGAAGCTTTCTTT.

The chain is built from TRBV25-1 and TRBJ2-3, with 10 positions matching TRBD2. Germline assignment: CDR1 MGHDK and CDR2 SYGVNS. V trimming: 2 bases; J trimming: 4 bases; junction bases outside the gene matches: 6. The CDR3 totals 16 residues. The CDR3 bases are TGTGCCAGCAGTGAACCGGGACTAGCGAGTGCAGATACGCAGTATTTT. Its translation is CASSEPGLASADTQYF.

This chain joins TRBV6-5 and TRBJ2-1; TRBD2 might be the D (5 bases). The germline V gene encodes CDR1 MNHEY and CDR2 SVGAGI. Trimming cost V 11 bases and J 5 bases, with 16 bases left between them. This CDR3 comprises 13 residues. The CDR3 sequence: CASRGGNNNEQFF. In DNA form, the CDR3 reads TGTGCCTCGAGAGGAGGCAACAACAATGAGCAGTTCTTC.

The CDR3 spells CASSQETARQSTDTQYF. CDR3 bases: TGCGCCAGCAGCCAAGAAACGGCGCGACAGAGCACAGATACGCAGTATTTT. The J gene is TRBJ2-3, the V gene TRBV4-3, with TRBD1 as a possible D gene (5 bases). The germline V gene has CDR1 LGHNA and CDR2 YSLEER. The CDR3 extends over 17 amino acids. Trimming shortened V by 0 bases and J by 0 bases, and 13 bases separated the two germline ends.

This chain links TRBV6-1 with TRBJ2-7; D may be TRBD1 (6 bases). Trimming took 3 bases from V and 6 from J, leaving 9 bases between them. Germline assignment: CDR1 MNHNS and CDR2 SASEGT. The CDR3 contains 12 residues. In DNA, the CDR3 is TGTGCCAGCAGTGAGCGCAGGGGCGAGCAGTACTTC. Translated, it gives CASSERRGEQYF.

The chain has TRBV30 and TRBJ2-7; 10 positions agree with TRBD2. This CDR3 comprises 15 residues. Trimming cost V 3 bases and J 0 bases; bases outside gene matches: 5. The germline CDR1 and CDR2 sequences are GTSNPN and SVGIG (reference sequence). CDR3 sequence: CAWRLTSGASYEQYF. The CDR3, as DNA: TGTGCCTGGAGGCTAACTAGCGGGGCCTCCTACGAGCAGTACTTC.

The chain recombines TRBV27 with TRBJ1-5; 8 bases match TRBD1. V lost 4 bases, J lost 3 bases, and 11 bases stayed unmatched. This CDR3 comprises 17 residues. CDR1 is MNHEY and CDR2 is SMNVEV in the germline V gene (reference sequence). CDR3 amino acids: CASSSGQGGGYNQPQHF. The CDR3 coding sequence is TGTGCCAGCAGTTCAGGACAGGGTGGGGGTTACAATCAGCCCCAGCATTTT.